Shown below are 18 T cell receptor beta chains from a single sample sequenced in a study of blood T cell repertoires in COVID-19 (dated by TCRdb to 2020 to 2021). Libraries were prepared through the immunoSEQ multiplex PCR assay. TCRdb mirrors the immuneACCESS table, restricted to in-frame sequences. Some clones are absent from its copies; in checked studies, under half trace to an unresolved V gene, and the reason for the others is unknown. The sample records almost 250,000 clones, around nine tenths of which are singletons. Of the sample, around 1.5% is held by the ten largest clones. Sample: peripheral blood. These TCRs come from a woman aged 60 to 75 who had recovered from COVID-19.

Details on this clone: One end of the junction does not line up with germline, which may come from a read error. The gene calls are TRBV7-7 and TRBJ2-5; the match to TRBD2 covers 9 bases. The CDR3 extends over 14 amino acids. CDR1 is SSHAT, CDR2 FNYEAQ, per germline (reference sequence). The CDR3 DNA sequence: TGTGCTAGCAGCCTAAGACTAGCGGAAGAGACCCAGTACTTC. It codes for CASSLRLAEETQYF.

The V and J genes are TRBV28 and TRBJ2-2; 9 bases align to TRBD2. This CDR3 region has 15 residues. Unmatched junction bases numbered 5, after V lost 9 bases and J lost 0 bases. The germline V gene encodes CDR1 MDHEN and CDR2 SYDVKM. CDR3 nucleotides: TGTGCCAGTAACCGACTAGCGGCGAACACCGGGGAGCTGTTTTTT. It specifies CASNRLAANTGELFF.

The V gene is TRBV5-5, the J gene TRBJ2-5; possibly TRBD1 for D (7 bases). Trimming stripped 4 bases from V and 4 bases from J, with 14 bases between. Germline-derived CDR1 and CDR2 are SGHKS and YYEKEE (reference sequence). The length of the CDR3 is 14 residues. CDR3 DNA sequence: TGTGCCAGCAGCCCGGGGGCAGGGGGAGAGACCCAGTACTTC. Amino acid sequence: CASSPGAGGETQYF.

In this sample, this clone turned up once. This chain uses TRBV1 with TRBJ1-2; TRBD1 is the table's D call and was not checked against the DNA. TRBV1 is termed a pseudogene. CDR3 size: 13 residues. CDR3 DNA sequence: TGCACCAGCAGCTTGGCCGATAACTATGGCTACACCTTC. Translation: CTSSLADNYGYTF.

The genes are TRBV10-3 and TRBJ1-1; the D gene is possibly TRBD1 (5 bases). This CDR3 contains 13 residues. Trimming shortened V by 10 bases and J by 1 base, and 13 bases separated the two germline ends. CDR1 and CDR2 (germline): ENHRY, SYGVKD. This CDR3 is CATGGAANTEAFF. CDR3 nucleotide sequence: TGTGCCACCGGCGGGGCCGCGAACACTGAAGCTTTCTTT.

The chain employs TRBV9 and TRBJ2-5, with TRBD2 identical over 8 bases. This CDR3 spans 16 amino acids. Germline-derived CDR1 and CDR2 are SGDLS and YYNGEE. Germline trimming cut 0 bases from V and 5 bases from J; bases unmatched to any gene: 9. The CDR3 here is CASSVGSAGDWETQYF. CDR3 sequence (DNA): TGTGCCAGCAGCGTAGGATCAGCGGGGGACTGGGAGACCCAGTACTTC.

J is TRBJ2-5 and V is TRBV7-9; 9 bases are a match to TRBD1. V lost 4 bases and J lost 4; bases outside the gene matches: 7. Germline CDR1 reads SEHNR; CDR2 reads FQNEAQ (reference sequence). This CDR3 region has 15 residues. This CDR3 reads CASSSAGTGTETQYF. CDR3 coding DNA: TGTGCCAGCAGCTCGGCAGGGACAGGGACAGAGACCCAGTACTTC.

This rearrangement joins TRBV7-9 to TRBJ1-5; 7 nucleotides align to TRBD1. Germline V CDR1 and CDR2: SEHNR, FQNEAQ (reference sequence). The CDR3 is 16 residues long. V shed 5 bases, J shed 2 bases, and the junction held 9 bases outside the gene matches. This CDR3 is CASSPTGNLGNQPQHF. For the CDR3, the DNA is TGTGCCAGCAGCCCGACAGGGAACTTAGGCAATCAGCCCCAGCATTTT.

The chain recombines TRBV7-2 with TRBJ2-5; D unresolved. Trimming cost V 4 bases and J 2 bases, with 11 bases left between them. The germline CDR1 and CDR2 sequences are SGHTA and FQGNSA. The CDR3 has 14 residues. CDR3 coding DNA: TGTGCCAGCAGCTCGGCCGGGTCGCAAGAGACCCAGTACTTC. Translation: CASSSAGSQETQYF.

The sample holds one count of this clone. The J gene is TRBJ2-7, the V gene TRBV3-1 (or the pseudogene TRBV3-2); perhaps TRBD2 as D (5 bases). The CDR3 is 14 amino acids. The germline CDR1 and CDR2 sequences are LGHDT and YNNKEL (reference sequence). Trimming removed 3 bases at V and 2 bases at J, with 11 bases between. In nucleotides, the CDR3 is TGTGCCAGCAGCCAGAGGGCAGGCACCTACGAGCAGTACTTC. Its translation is CASSQRAGTYEQYF.

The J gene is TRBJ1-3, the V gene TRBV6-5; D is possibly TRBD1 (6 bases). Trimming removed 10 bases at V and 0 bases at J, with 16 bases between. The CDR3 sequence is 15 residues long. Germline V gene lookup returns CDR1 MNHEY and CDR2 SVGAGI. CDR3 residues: CATSGGGSSGNTIYF. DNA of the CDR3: TGTGCCACCTCCGGGGGGGGCTCCTCTGGAAACACCATATATTTT.

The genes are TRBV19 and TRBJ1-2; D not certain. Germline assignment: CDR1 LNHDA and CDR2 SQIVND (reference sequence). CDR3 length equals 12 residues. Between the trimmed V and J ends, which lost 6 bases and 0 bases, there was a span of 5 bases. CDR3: CASRRTNYGYTF. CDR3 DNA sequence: TGTGCCAGTAGGCGGACTAACTATGGCTACACCTTC.

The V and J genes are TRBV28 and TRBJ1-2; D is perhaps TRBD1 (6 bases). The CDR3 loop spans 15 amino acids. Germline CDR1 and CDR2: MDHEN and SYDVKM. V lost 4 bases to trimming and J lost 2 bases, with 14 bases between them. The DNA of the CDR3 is TGTGCCAGCAGTTACCTGGACAGTCTAAACTATGGCTACACCTTC. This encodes CASSYLDSLNYGYTF.

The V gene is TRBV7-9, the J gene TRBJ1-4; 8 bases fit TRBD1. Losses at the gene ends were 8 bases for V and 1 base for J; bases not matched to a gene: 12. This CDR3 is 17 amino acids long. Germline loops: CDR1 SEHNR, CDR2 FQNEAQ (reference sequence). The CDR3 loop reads CASRKTGVDITNEKLFF. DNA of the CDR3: TGTGCCAGCCGTAAGACAGGGGTGGATATAACTAATGAAAAACTGTTTTTT.

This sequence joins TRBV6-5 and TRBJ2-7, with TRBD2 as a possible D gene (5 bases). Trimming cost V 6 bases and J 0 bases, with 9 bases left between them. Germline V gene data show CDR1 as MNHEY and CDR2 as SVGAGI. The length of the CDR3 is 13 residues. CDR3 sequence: CASRNSGSYEQYF. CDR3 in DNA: TGTGCCAGCAGAAACAGCGGCTCCTACGAGCAGTACTTC.

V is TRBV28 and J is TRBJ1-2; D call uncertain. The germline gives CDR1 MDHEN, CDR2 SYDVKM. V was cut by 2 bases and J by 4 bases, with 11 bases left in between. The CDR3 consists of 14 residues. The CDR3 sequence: CASSLVRTAYGYTF. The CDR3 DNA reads TGTGCCAGCAGTTTAGTCAGAACAGCCTATGGCTACACCTTC.

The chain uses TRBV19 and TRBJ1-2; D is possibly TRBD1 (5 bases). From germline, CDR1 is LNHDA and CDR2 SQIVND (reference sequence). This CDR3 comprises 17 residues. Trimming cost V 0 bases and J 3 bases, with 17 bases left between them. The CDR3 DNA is TGTGCCAGTAGTATAGATCGGCAGGGATCGCCGCACTATGGCTACACCTTC. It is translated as CASSIDRQGSPHYGYTF.

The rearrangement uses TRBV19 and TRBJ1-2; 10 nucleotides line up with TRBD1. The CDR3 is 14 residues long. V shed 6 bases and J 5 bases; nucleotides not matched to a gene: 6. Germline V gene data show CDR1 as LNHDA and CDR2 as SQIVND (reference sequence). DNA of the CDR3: TGTGCCAGTAGCGAGACAGGGGGCCGGTATGGCTACACCTTC. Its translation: CASSETGGRYGYTF.